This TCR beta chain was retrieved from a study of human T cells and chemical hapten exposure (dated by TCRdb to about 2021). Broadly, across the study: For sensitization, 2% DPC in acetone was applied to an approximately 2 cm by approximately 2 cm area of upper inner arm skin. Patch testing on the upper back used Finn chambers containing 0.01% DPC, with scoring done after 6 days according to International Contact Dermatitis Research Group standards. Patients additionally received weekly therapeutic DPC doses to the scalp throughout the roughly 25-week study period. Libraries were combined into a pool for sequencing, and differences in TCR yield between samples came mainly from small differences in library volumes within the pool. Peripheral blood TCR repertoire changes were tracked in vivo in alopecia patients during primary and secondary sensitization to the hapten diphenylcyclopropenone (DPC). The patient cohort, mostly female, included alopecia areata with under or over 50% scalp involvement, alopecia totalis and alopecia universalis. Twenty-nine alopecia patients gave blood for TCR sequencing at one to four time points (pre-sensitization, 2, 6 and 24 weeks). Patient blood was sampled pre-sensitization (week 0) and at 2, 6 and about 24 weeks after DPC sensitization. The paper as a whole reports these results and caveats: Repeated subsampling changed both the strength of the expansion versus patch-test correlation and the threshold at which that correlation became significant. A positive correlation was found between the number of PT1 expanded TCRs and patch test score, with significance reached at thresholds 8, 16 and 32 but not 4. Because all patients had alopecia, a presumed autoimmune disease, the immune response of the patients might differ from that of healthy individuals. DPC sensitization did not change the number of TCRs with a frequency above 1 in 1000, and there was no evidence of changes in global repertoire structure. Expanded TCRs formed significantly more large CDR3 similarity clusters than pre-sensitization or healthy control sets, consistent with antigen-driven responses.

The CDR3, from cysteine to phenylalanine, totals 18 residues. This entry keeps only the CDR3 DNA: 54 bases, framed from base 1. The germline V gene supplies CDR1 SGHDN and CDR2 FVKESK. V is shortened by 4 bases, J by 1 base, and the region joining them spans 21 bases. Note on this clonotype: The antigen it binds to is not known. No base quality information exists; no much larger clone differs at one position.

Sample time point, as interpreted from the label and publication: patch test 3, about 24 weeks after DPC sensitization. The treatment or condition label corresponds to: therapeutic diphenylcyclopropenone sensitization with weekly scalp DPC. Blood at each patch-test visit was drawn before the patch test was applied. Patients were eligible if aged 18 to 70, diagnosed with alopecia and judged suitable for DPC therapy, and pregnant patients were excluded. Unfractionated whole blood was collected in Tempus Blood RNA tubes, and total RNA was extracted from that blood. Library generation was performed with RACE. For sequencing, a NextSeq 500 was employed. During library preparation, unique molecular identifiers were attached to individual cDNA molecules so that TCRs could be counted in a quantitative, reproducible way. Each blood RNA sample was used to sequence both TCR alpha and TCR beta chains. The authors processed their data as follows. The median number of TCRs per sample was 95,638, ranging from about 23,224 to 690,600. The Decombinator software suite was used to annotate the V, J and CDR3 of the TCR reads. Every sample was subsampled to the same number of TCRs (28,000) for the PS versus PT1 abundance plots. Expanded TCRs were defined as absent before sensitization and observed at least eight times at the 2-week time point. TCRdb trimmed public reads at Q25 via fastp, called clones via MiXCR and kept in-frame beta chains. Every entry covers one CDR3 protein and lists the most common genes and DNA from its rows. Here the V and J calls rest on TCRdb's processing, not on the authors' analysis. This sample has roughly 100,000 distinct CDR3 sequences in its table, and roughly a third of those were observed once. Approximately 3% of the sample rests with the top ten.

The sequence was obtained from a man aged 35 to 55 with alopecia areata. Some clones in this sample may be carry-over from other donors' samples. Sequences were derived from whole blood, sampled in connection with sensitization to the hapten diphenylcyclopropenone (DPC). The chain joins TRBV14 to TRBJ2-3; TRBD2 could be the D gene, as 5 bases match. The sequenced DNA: TGTGCCAGCAGCCCGTTTCGCCAAGCGGTTACCCGCACAGATACGCAGTATTTT. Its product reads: CASSPFRQAVTRTDTQYF.